Following are 26 T cell receptor beta chains from one sample sequenced in a study of T cells after yellow fever vaccination. MiXCR, applied by TCRdb to the 5' RACE reads, yields one record per CDR3 protein. The data show just over 25,000 distinct CDR3 sequences, 5.5% seen once. Specimen: PBMCs, either bulk or a sorted T-cell subset (CD4+, CD8+, memory, or dextramer-sorted; not recorded which), collected 15 days after the yellow fever booster vaccination. The source is a man aged 25 to 40 who received the YFV17D yellow fever vaccine.

This clonotype was seen repeatedly, ten times or more. This chain connects TRBV7-8 to TRBJ2-3; no firm D call. The germline gives CDR1 SGHVS, CDR2 FQNEAQ. The CDR3 sequence is 14 residues long. Trimming pared 1 base from V and 3 bases from J, leaving 8 bases between. The CDR3: CASSLEARTDTQYF. For the CDR3, the DNA is TGTGCCAGCAGCTTAGAAGCTCGAACAGATACGCAGTATTTT.

This clonotype occurred many times. The rearrangement uses TRBV20-1 and TRBJ2-1; TRBD2 agrees at 8 bases. V shed 5 bases, J shed 0 bases, and the junction held 6 bases outside the gene matches. This CDR3 comprises 15 residues. The germline CDR1 and CDR2 sequences are DFQATT and SNEGSKA (reference sequence). The CDR3 protein is CSASLAGSSYNEQFF. Here the CDR3 DNA reads TGCAGTGCTTCTTTAGCGGGAAGCTCCTACAATGAGCAGTTCTTC.

At least ten counts were recorded for this clonotype. The rearrangement uses TRBV19 and TRBJ1-5, with 8 bases aligning to TRBD1. Germline lookup yields CDR1 LNHDA and CDR2 SQIVND (reference sequence). V dropped 2 bases and J dropped 7; count of bases not matched to a gene: 7. The CDR3 consists of 15 residues. CDR3 nucleotide sequence: TGTGCCAGTAGTATACCGACAGGGGTCCAGCAGCCCCAGCATTTT. Amino acid sequence: CASSIPTGVQQPQHF.

This clonotype appeared many times. This chain uses TRBV25-1 with TRBJ1-3, with a possible D match to TRBD1 (6 bases). The CDR3 runs 10 residues. The V and J ends lost 4 bases and 11 bases respectively, with 6 bases between them. Germline V gene sequence: CDR1 MGHDK, CDR2 SYGVNS. CDR3 sequence: CASSGQAIYF. CDR3 bases: TGTGCCAGCAGTGGACAGGCCATATATTTT.

This clonotype was seen many times. This chain uses TRBV5-1 with TRBJ1-2; 7 bases are a match to TRBD1. This CDR3 is 13 amino acids long. The V segment lost 4 bases and the J segment 4 bases; nucleotides outside the gene matches: 4. CDR1 is SGHRS, CDR2 YFSETQ, per germline. The CDR3 coding sequence is TGCGCCAGCAGCGAGGGACAGCCCTATGGCTACACCTTC. Its protein product is CASSEGQPYGYTF.

This clonotype was seen ten or more times. The rearrangement links TRBV12-3 or TRBV12-4 to TRBJ2-7; D is ambiguous. The CDR3 is 13 residues long. V was clipped by 5 bases and J by 2 bases, with 10 bases between them. In nucleotides, the CDR3 is TGTGCCAGCAGTACAGCAGGAACCTACGAGCAGTACTTC. Its protein is CASSTAGTYEQYF.

In its sample, this clonotype was seen a few times. The rearrangement uses TRBV11-3 and TRBJ2-1, with D possibly TRBD2 on 5 matching bases. Germline CDR1 and CDR2: SGHNT and YENEEA. CDR3 length equals 13 residues. Trimming removed 0 bases at V and 5 bases at J, with 5 bases between. The CDR3 sequence is CASSLERDNEQFF. CDR3 DNA sequence: TGTGCCAGCAGCTTAGAGAGGGACAATGAGCAGTTCTTC.

This clonotype was counted at least ten times. The J gene is TRBJ1-5, the V gene TRBV6-2 or TRBV6-3; no clear D gene. Germline assignment: CDR1 MNHEY and CDR2 SVGEGT. Trimming removed 2 bases at V and 3 bases at J, with 2 bases between. This CDR3 is 12 amino acids long. Here the CDR3 reads CASSYTNQPQHF. DNA for the CDR3: TGTGCCAGCAGTTACACCAATCAGCCCCAGCATTTT.

This clonotype has at least ten counts. The rearrangement joins TRBV10-3 to TRBJ2-7; D gene unclear. CDR3 length equals 13 residues. In germline, CDR1 is ENHRY, CDR2 SYGVKD. V gave up 4 bases and J gave up 2 bases, with 9 bases separating them. CDR3 nucleotide sequence: TGTGCCATCAGTGCGTCCAATGCCTACGAGCAGTACTTC. Its translation: CAISASNAYEQYF.

In this sample, this clonotype turned up many times. The J gene is TRBJ2-3, the V gene TRBV24-1, with D possibly matching TRBD1 (6 bases). V lost 2 bases, J lost 6 bases, and 14 bases lay in between. Germline assignment: CDR1 KGHDR and CDR2 SFDVKD. The CDR3 consists of 15 residues. CDR3 protein: CATSDSRNRVDTQYF. For the CDR3, the DNA is TGTGCCACCAGTGATTCCCGAAACAGGGTTGATACGCAGTATTTT.

This clonotype was detected many times. The rearrangement links TRBV5-1 to TRBJ1-1; D uncertain. Trimming left V 4 bases short and J 6 bases short, with 10 bases between. Germline V gives CDR1 SGHRS, CDR2 YFSETQ. CDR3 length equals 12 residues. CDR3 residues: CASSPGWAEAFF. CDR3 nucleotides: TGCGCCAGCAGCCCGGGCTGGGCTGAAGCTTTCTTT.

Many counts were recorded for this clonotype. The chain's CDR3 is CASSFHRDQPQHF. The CDR3 DNA follows: TGTGCCAGCAGTTTCCACAGGGATCAGCCCCAGCATTTT. V and J are TRBV12-3 or TRBV12-4 and TRBJ1-5, with D tentatively TRBD1 (6 bases). Trimming left V 3 bases short and J 5 bases short, with 8 bases between. The CDR3 has 13 amino acids.

This clonotype showed up many times. The V gene is TRBV6-5, the J gene TRBJ2-3; possible D gene TRBD1, 7 bases. Germline V gene lookup returns CDR1 MNHEY and CDR2 SVGAGI. V lost 8 bases and J 5 bases, leaving 14 bases between the germline ends. The CDR3 has 13 residues. CDR3 protein: CASSYRGGDTQYF. In DNA form, the CDR3 reads TGTGCCAGCTCCTACAGGGGAGGAGATACGCAGTATTTT.

This clonotype was picked up many times. The chain uses TRBV20-1 and TRBJ2-7, with TRBD1 matching 10 bases. From germline, CDR1 is DFQATT and CDR2 SNEGSKA (reference sequence). After removal of 5 bases from V and 2 bases from J, the junction contained 9 bases not matched to a gene. There are 15 residues in the CDR3. As DNA, the CDR3 is TGCAGTGCTCGACCGGGACAGGGGATGGCCTACGAGCAGTACTTC. This sequence encodes CSARPGQGMAYEQYF.

The table lists this clonotype with many counts. CDR3 nucleotides: TGCAGTGCGTGGACAGGGGGGAATCAGCCCCAGCATTTT. This translates into CSAWTGGNQPQHF. The chain joins TRBV20-1 to TRBJ1-5, with TRBD1 identical over 10 bases. This CDR3 spans 13 amino acids. Losses at the gene ends were 6 bases for V and 4 bases for J; bases not matched to a gene: 3. The germline gives CDR1 DFQATT, CDR2 SNEGSKA (reference sequence).

This clonotype was observed at least ten times. V is TRBV9 and J is TRBJ2-7, with TRBD1 identical over 7 bases. Trimming removed 2 bases from V and 0 bases from J; junction bases left unmatched: 5. CDR1 SGDLS and CDR2 YYNGEE come from the germline V gene. The CDR3 spans 15 residues. As DNA, the CDR3 is TGTGCCAGCAGCGTTGGACAGGAAAGCTCCTACGAGCAGTACTTC. It codes for CASSVGQESSYEQYF.

This clonotype was picked up a small number of times. This chain's CDR3 is CASSTRVLRSYNEQFF. The CDR3 DNA reads as TGTGCCAGTAGTACCCGGGTCCTTAGGTCCTACAATGAGCAGTTCTTC. The chain uses TRBV19 and TRBJ2-1; D gene ambiguous. Trimming pared 4 bases from V and 1 base from J, leaving 14 bases between. This CDR3 contains 16 residues. Germline V gene data show CDR1 as LNHDA and CDR2 as SQIVND (reference sequence). The full variable domain, completed using reference TRBV19 and TRBJ2-1, is DGGITQSPKYLFRKEGQNVTLSCEQNLNHDAMYWYRQDPGQGLRLIYYSQIVNDFQKGDIAEGYSVSREKKESFPLTVTSAQKNPTAFYLCASSTRVLRSYNEQFFGPGTRLTVL.

This clonotype was recorded at least ten times. J is TRBJ1-1 and V is TRBV6-2 or TRBV6-3; maybe TRBD1 (6 bases). Germline V gene data show CDR1 as MNHEY and CDR2 as SVGEGT. Trimming pared 2 bases from V and 1 base from J, leaving 8 bases between. The CDR3 loop spans 14 amino acids. In DNA form, the CDR3 reads TGTGCCAGCAGTTACGGGGGACAGAACACTGAAGCTTTCTTT. Residues: CASSYGGQNTEAFF.

The sample holds many counts of this clonotype. CDR3 coding DNA: TGTGCCAGCAGTGACGGGAGGGGCTTGAACACCGGGGAGCTGTTTTTT. Translating it yields CASSDGRGLNTGELFF. The chain joins TRBV6-4 to TRBJ2-2, with 7 bases lining up with TRBD2. Germline V lookup: CDR1 MRHNA, CDR2 SNTAGT. The CDR3 totals 16 residues. J was trimmed by 1 base and V by 2 bases; bases with no gene match: 4.

By proportion, this clonotype is medium-sized. The genes are TRBV7-2 and TRBJ2-4; 7 nucleotides align to TRBD2. The ends lost 0 bases at V and 8 bases at J; junction bases unmatched: 7. This CDR3 is 15 amino acids long. Germline CDR1 and CDR2: SGHTA and FQGNSA. The CDR3 DNA reads TGTGCCAGCAGCTTAGCGACTAGCACGAGAGACATTCAGTACTTC. Translation: CASSLATSTRDIQYF.

This clonotype appeared many times. The V gene is TRBV28, the J gene TRBJ1-2, with D uncertain. The CDR3 loop spans 15 amino acids. Germline CDR1 is MDHEN and CDR2 is SYDVKM. Between the trimmed V and J ends, which lost 6 bases and 4 bases, there was a span of 18 bases. This chain's CDR3 is CASRNPPSDGYGYTF. The CDR3 DNA reads as TGTGCCAGCAGAAACCCCCCAAGTGACGGCTATGGCTACACCTTC.

This clonotype was counted many times. CDR3 residues: CASSPARDGARTGELFF. CDR3 DNA: TGTGCCAGCTCACCGGCCCGGGACGGCGCGAGGACCGGGGAGCTGTTTTTT. This chain connects TRBV18 to TRBJ2-2; D is perhaps TRBD1 or TRBD2 (5 bases each). This CDR3 spans 17 amino acids. Trimming removed 3 bases from V and 5 bases from J, with 19 bases in between. Germline V CDR1 and CDR2: KGHSH, LQKENI.

This clonotype was seen repeatedly, ten times or more. The chain combines TRBV5-5 with TRBJ1-2; no clear D. The germline CDR1 and CDR2 sequences are SGHKS and YYEKEE (reference sequence). The CDR3 covers 16 residues. V shed 0 bases and J shed 2 bases, with 14 bases lying between them. In DNA, the CDR3 is TGTGCCAGCAGCTTGGTTACGGCCCAGGCAAACTATGGCTACACCTTC. It specifies CASSLVTAQANYGYTF.

This clonotype has ten or more counts. The chain employs TRBV10-2 and TRBJ2-5; perhaps TRBD1 as D (6 bases). The CDR3 consists of 14 residues. V was clipped by 6 bases and J by 2 bases, with 13 bases between them. In germline, CDR1 is WSHSY, CDR2 SAAADI. The CDR3 loop is CASSNKGQQETQYF. Here the CDR3 DNA reads TGCGCCAGCAGCAATAAAGGACAGCAAGAGACCCAGTACTTC.

The V and J genes are TRBV5-4 and TRBJ1-4; 11 bases are a match to TRBD1. V was pared by 3 bases and J by 4 bases, with 2 bases of the junction left unmatched. Germline V gives CDR1 SGHNT, CDR2 YYREEE (reference sequence). The CDR3 runs to 15 residues. In nucleotides, the CDR3 is TGTGCCAGCAGCTGGACAGGGGGCGTTAATGAAAAACTGTTTTTT. This encodes CASSWTGGVNEKLFF.

Ten or more counts support this clonotype. The J gene is TRBJ1-3, the V gene TRBV15, with D hard to call. This CDR3 has 16 residues. CDR1 and CDR2 from the germline V gene are LNHNV and YYDKDF (reference sequence). V was cut by 0 bases and J by 1 base, with 10 bases left in between. As DNA, the CDR3 is TGTGCCACCAGCAGAGATTCTCCACAATCTGGAAACACCATATATTTT. Translating it yields CATSRDSPQSGNTIYF. The full variable domain, its missing parts supplied by reference TRBV15 and TRBJ1-3, is DAMVIQNPRYQVTQFGKPVTLSCSQTLNHNVMYWYQQKSSQAPKLLFHYYDKDFNNEADTPDNFQSRRPNTSFCFLDIRSPGLGDTAMYLCATSRDSPQSGNTIYFGEGSWLTVV.